The 30 T cell receptor beta chains in this list originate from one sample, sequenced in a study of OX40 agonist ivuxolimab in advanced cancers. Sequenced by immunoSEQ multiplex PCR; TCRdb stores in-frame clones only, minus some. The table includes 60,000 to 75,000 clones, roughly 84% detected once. Sequenced material: CD4+ or CD8+ T cells sorted from blood, taken in a trial of the OX40 agonist ivuxolimab. These receptors were taken from an adult with an advanced solid tumor such as melanoma, head and neck, liver or kidney cancer.

V is TRBV19 and J is TRBJ2-7, with D perhaps matching TRBD2 (6 bases). Germline V gives CDR1 LNHDA, CDR2 SQIVND (reference sequence). This CDR3 has 15 residues. Trimming cost V 5 bases and J 1 base, with 15 bases left between them. The CDR3 sequence: CASSPRRDLSYEQYF. The CDR3 DNA reads as TGTGCCAGTAGTCCCCGCCGGGACTTATCCTACGAGCAGTACTTC.

This clone was observed a few times. The chain recombines TRBV2 with TRBJ1-6; weak D call: TRBD1 (5 bases). CDR3 length: 15 amino acids. V was clipped by 4 bases and J by 9 bases, with 16 bases between them. Germline V gene data show CDR1 as SNHLY and CDR2 as FYNNEI. The chain's CDR3 is CASSVQDVGTSPLHF. CDR3 coding DNA: TGTGCCAGCAGTGTACAGGATGTTGGGACTTCACCCCTCCACTTT.

The chain is built from TRBV28 and TRBJ1-5, with D maybe TRBD1 (6 bases). The length of the CDR3 is 14 residues. Germline V gene sequence: CDR1 MDHEN, CDR2 SYDVKM. V lost 8 bases and J lost 7, with 18 bases in between. CDR3 in DNA: TGTGCCAGCTTGCTAGGGGGGTCGAGACAGCCCCAGCATTTT. Translation: CASLLGGSRQPQHF.

V gene TRBV6-5 combines with J gene TRBJ2-5; 8 bases map to TRBD2. Germline CDR1 and CDR2: MNHEY and SVGAGI. CDR3 length: 15 amino acids. Losses at the gene ends were 5 bases for V and 5 bases for J; bases not matched to a gene: 10. The CDR3 reads CASSPSRAGEETQYF. The CDR3 DNA is TGTGCCAGCAGTCCCTCACGAGCGGGGGAGGAGACCCAGTACTTC.

V usage is TRBV7-9 and J usage is TRBJ2-5; the D is unclear. Trimming shortened V by 4 bases and J by 11 bases, and 17 bases separated the two germline ends. In germline, CDR1 is SEHNR, CDR2 FQNEAQ (reference sequence). CDR3 length: 13 amino acids. CDR3 DNA sequence: TGTGCCAGCAGCTCGCTGGACGGATTCGGGCAGTACTTC. This sequence encodes CASSSLDGFGQYF.

The chain links TRBV19 to TRBJ1-1; D unclear. This CDR3 is built from 14 residues. Per the germline V gene, CDR1 is LNHDA and CDR2 is SQIVND (reference sequence). The V gene lost 1 base and the J gene lost 5 bases, with 11 bases spanning the gap. This CDR3 is CASSIVSWGTEAFF. CDR3 sequence (DNA): TGTGCCAGTAGTATAGTCAGCTGGGGAACTGAAGCTTTCTTT.

This chain links TRBV2 with TRBJ2-7; possible D gene TRBD2, 5 bases. The CDR3 has 15 amino acids. V lost 6 bases and J lost 4, with 19 bases in between. Germline V gives CDR1 SNHLY, CDR2 FYNNEI. The CDR3 coding sequence is TGTGCCAGCAGATCTAATGGAGGTCCGTGGTACGAGCAGTACTTC. Protein sequence: CASRSNGGPWYEQYF.

A remark on this clone: At one boundary the junction diverges from the germline segment, which might be a read error. The chain carries TRBV5-1 and TRBJ1-1; 9 bases agree with TRBD1. Per germline, CDR1 SGHRS and CDR2 YFSETQ. This CDR3 region has 15 residues. CDR3 protein: CASSLLGTGTAEALF. In nucleotides, the CDR3 is TGCGCCAGCAGCTTGCTTGGGACAGGGACCGCTGAAGCTCTCTTT.

This clone was seen a few times. The sample contains more than one DNA sequence encoding this CDR3. V is TRBV28 and J is TRBJ2-3, with D perhaps TRBD1 (5 bases). CDR3 length: 13 residues. The ends were cut back, 3 bases at V and 3 bases at J, with 7 bases in the middle. CDR1 MDHEN and CDR2 SYDVKM come from the germline V gene. CDR3 DNA sequence: TGTGCCAGCAGTTTCCCAGGGACAGATACGCAGTATTTT. This encodes CASSFPGTDTQYF.

The chain recombines TRBV7-3 with TRBJ2-2; 7 bases line up with TRBD1. Losses at the gene ends were 1 base for V and 5 bases for J; bases not matched to a gene: 7. The CDR3 runs 16 residues. CDR1 SGHTA and CDR2 FQGTGA come from the germline V gene. The CDR3 is CASSLIGDSNTGELFF. The CDR3 DNA sequence: TGTGCCAGCAGCTTAATAGGGGACAGTAATACCGGGGAGCTGTTTTTT.

V is TRBV10-3 and J is TRBJ2-7; possibly TRBD2 for D (5 bases). Germline lookup yields CDR1 ENHRY and CDR2 SYGVKD. This CDR3 comprises 13 residues. The ends were cut back, 3 bases at V and 5 bases at J, with 11 bases in the middle. This CDR3 is CAISDWGVDEQYF. The CDR3 bases are TGTGCCATCAGTGATTGGGGAGTCGACGAGCAGTACTTC.

The chain couples TRBV2 to TRBJ1-5; 9 bases map to TRBD1. With 6 bases clipped from V and 5 bases from J, the junction kept 5 bases outside the gene matches. Germline loops: CDR1 SNHLY, CDR2 FYNNEI. The CDR3 extends over 14 amino acids. Here the CDR3 DNA reads TGTGCCAGCAGACACGACAGGGGGGATCAGCCCCAGCATTTT. This sequence encodes CASRHDRGDQPQHF. The full variable domain, rest sourced from reference TRBV2 and TRBJ1-5, is EPEVTQTPSHQVTQMGQEVILRCVPISNHLYFYWYRQILGQKVEFLVSFYNNEISEKSEIFDDQFSVERPDGSNFTLKIRSTKLEDSAMYFCASRHDRGDQPQHFGDGTRLSIL.

This clone was seen only once. The CDR3 region has the DNA TGTGCCAGCGGAGCCGGGACAGGGCGGTCACCCCTCCACTTT. It specifies CASGAGTGRSPLHF. V and J are TRBV2 and TRBJ1-6, with 9 bases that match TRBD1. The CDR3 contains 14 residues. V dropped 8 bases and J dropped 10; count of bases not matched to a gene: 9. Germline lookup yields CDR1 SNHLY and CDR2 FYNNEI. The whole variable domain, filled in from reference TRBV2 and TRBJ1-6, reads EPEVTQTPSHQVTQMGQEVILRCVPISNHLYFYWYRQILGQKVEFLVSFYNNEISEKSEIFDDQFSVERPDGSNFTLKIRSTKLEDSAMYFCASGAGTGRSPLHFGNGTRLTVT.

The chain uses TRBV7-2 and TRBJ2-1, with 10 positions matching TRBD1. The V segment lost 5 bases and the J segment 8 bases; nucleotides outside the gene matches: 6. This CDR3 is 14 amino acids long. The germline gives CDR1 SGHTA, CDR2 FQGNSA. This chain's CDR3 is CASSPGQGRHEQFF. CDR3 coding DNA: TGTGCCAGCAGCCCGGGACAGGGGCGACATGAGCAGTTCTTC.

CDR3 DNA: TGTGCCAGCAGTGTCCGGGGGCCTGCCTACGAGCAGTACTTC. The encoded protein is CASSVRGPAYEQYF. The V call is TRBV6-1, the J call TRBJ2-7; D possibly matches TRBD1 or TRBD2 (6 bases each). Germline V gene lookup returns CDR1 MNHNS and CDR2 SASEGT. Between the trimmed V and J ends, which lost 4 bases and 2 bases, there was a span of 12 bases. The CDR3 is made up of 14 amino acids.

V is TRBV4-3 and J is TRBJ1-1, with TRBD1 identical over 7 bases. Germline V lookup: CDR1 LGHNA, CDR2 YSLEER. Trimming took 4 bases from V and 2 from J; bases not matched to a gene: 4. The CDR3 is made up of 14 amino acids. The CDR3 nucleotides are TGCGCCAGCAGCCCCGACAGGGACAACACTGAAGCTTTCTTT. Protein: CASSPDRDNTEAFF.

This chain joins TRBV5-1 and TRBJ1-6; no clear D. The CDR3 consists of 15 residues. Germline CDR1 reads SGHRS; CDR2 reads YFSETQ. Deletions cut 0 bases from V and 5 bases from J, with 9 bases between. The CDR3 sequence is CASSLEQLNNSPLHF. The CDR3, as DNA: TGCGCCAGCAGCTTGGAACAGTTGAATAATTCACCCCTCCACTTT. The full variable domain, completed using reference TRBV5-1 and TRBJ1-6, is KAGVTQTPRYLIKTRGQQVTLSCSPISGHRSVSWYQQTPGQGLQFLFEYFSETQRNKGNFPGRFSGRQFSNSRSEMNVSTLELGDSALYLCASSLEQLNNSPLHFGNGTRLTVT.

The rearrangement joins TRBV12-5 to TRBJ1-1; D uncertain. Per the germline V gene, CDR1 is LGHNT and CDR2 is FRNRAP. V lost 2 bases, J lost 8 bases, and 15 bases lay in between. This CDR3 contains 14 residues. The CDR3 sequence: CASGLTPEWSEAFF. The CDR3 region has the DNA TGTGCTAGTGGTTTGACCCCAGAGTGGTCCGAAGCTTTCTTT.

The rearrangement joins TRBV13 to TRBJ1-2, with 9 bases matching TRBD1. V lost 2 bases and J lost 4; bases outside the gene matches: 2. This CDR3 contains 14 residues. Germline loops: CDR1 PRHDT, CDR2 FYEKMQ (reference sequence). CDR3 coding DNA: TGTGCCAGCAGCTTAAACAGGGGGCTCTATGGCTACACCTTC. This encodes CASSLNRGLYGYTF.

This clone was detected a few times. V gene TRBV9 combines with J gene TRBJ1-3; D not resolved. The ends were cut back, 3 bases at V and 5 bases at J, with 3 bases in the middle. Per the germline V gene, CDR1 is SGDLS and CDR2 is YYNGEE. The CDR3 length is 11 residues. CDR3 region: CASSDRNTIYF. The CDR3 DNA reads as TGTGCCAGCAGCGATCGAAACACCATATATTTT.

On this clone itself: One end of the junction fails to match germline, which may point to a read error. The V call is TRBV7-2, the J call TRBJ1-3; weak D call: TRBD1 (6 bases). CDR1 and CDR2 from the germline V gene are SGHTA and FQGNSA. The CDR3 length is 16 residues. CDR3 DNA: TGTGCCAGCAGCTTCTCAGGGGCGGGCTCTGGAAACACCACATATTTT. Protein: CASSFSGAGSGNTTYF.

The J gene is TRBJ1-6, the V gene TRBV6-5, with TRBD1 as a possible D gene (6 bases). Germline V lookup: CDR1 MNHEY, CDR2 SVGAGI. V was clipped by 2 bases and J by 5 bases, with 7 bases between them. The CDR3 spans 14 residues. The CDR3 bases are TGTGCCAGCAGTTACACAGGGCATAATTCACCCCTCCACTTT. It codes for CASSYTGHNSPLHF.

This clone was picked up one time. The rearrangement links TRBV5-6 to TRBJ1-3; TRBD1 matches at 7 bases. CDR3 length equals 15 residues. J was trimmed by 1 base and V by 3 bases; bases with no gene match: 4. Germline CDR1 SGHDT, CDR2 YYEEEE. The DNA for the CDR3 is TGTGCCAGCAGCTCCTCAGGGGGATCTGGAAACACCATATATTTT. Its translation: CASSSSGGSGNTIYF.

This chain uses TRBV15 with TRBJ2-1; D remains ambiguous. The V gene lost 5 bases and the J gene lost 0 bases, with 11 bases spanning the gap. The CDR3 has 15 amino acids. The V gene's germline CDR1 is LNHNV and CDR2 YYDKDF (reference sequence). CDR3 DNA sequence: TGTGCCACCAGCTCACGTCGGAGCTCCTACAATGAGCAGTTCTTC. Translating it yields CATSSRRSSYNEQFF.

This clone has only a few counts. This chain links TRBV14 with TRBJ1-2; no clear D gene. V was shortened by 0 bases and J by 2 bases, with 13 bases between the two germline ends. The CDR3 runs to 16 residues. From germline, CDR1 is SGHDN and CDR2 FVKESK. The CDR3 is CASSQDDIRSNYGYTF. In DNA form, the CDR3 reads TGTGCCAGCAGCCAAGATGATATTAGGAGCAACTATGGCTACACCTTC.

The rearrangement uses TRBV6-5 and TRBJ2-5; D unresolved. Trimming stripped 2 bases from V and 4 bases from J, with 2 bases between. Looked up from germline, CDR1 is MNHEY and CDR2 is SVGAGI. This CDR3 has 11 residues. The CDR3 protein is CASSYAETQYF. Written as DNA, the CDR3 is TGTGCCAGCAGTTACGCAGAGACCCAGTACTTC.

This chain links TRBV2 with TRBJ1-2; D may be TRBD1 (5 bases). Trimming cost V 2 bases and J 4 bases, with 17 bases left between them. The CDR3 totals 16 residues. The V gene's germline CDR1 is SNHLY and CDR2 FYNNEI. DNA of the CDR3: TGTGCCAGCAGTGAACCGGGGGAGGGTCTCGGCTATGGCTACACCTTC. Protein product: CASSEPGEGLGYGYTF. The full variable domain, with the rest looked up from reference TRBV2 and TRBJ1-2, is EPEVTQTPSHQVTQMGQEVILRCVPISNHLYFYWYRQILGQKVEFLVSFYNNEISEKSEIFDDQFSVERPDGSNFTLKIRSTKLEDSAMYFCASSEPGEGLGYGYTFGSGTRLTVV.

The rearrangement joins TRBV11-1 to TRBJ2-7, with D tentatively TRBD1 (5 bases). Germline V CDR1 and CDR2: SGHAT, FQDESV (reference sequence). The CDR3 extends over 13 amino acids. The ends were cut back, 6 bases at V and 2 bases at J, with 11 bases in the middle. CDR3 region: CASRTTGAYEQYF. CDR3 bases: TGTGCCAGCAGAACCACAGGAGCCTACGAGCAGTACTTC.

The J gene is TRBJ1-4, the V gene TRBV30; perhaps TRBD1 as D (5 bases). V dropped 3 bases and J dropped 0 bases, with 8 bases sitting between them. The V gene's germline CDR1 is GTSNPN and CDR2 SVGIG (reference sequence). This CDR3 is 14 amino acids long. The DNA of the CDR3 is TGTGCCTGGAGCCGGGACGCAACTAATGAAAAACTGTTTTTT. It codes for CAWSRDATNEKLFF.

The V call is TRBV5-1, the J call TRBJ1-1, with D perhaps TRBD1 (5 bases). The CDR3 consists of 14 residues. The germline V gene has CDR1 SGHRS and CDR2 YFSETQ. Trimming cost V 1 base and J 4 bases, with 11 bases left between them. In DNA form, the CDR3 reads TGCGCCAGCAGCTTGACTGAGGGGAGCACTGAAGCTTTCTTT. Residues: CASSLTEGSTEAFF.